What follows are 8 T cell receptor beta chains derived from one specimen sequenced in a study of cytomegalovirus exposure and HLA in healthy donors. The PCR contained 60 Vbeta and 13 Jbeta primers. Repertoires were generated with immunoSEQ multiplex PCR, while TCRdb's copy carries only in-frame clones and drops some. The sample records around 110,000 clones, approximately 66% being singletons. Material: PBMCs. The receptor set was obtained from a woman aged 40 to 50 in good health and CMV-seropositive.

The table lists this clone with a few counts. The V call is TRBV28, the J call TRBJ2-7; weak D call: TRBD2 (5 bases). The V and J ends lost 4 bases and 3 bases respectively, with 16 bases between them. CDR3 length equals 15 residues. CDR1 and CDR2 (germline): MDHEN, SYDVKM. The CDR3 protein is CASSYPGLGGYEQYF. In DNA form, the CDR3 reads TGTGCCAGCAGTTATCCGGGCCTAGGAGGCTACGAGCAGTACTTC.

J is TRBJ2-2 and V is TRBV5-4; 12 bases line up with TRBD1. The V gene end was trimmed by 4 bases and the J gene end by 3 bases; junction bases not matched to a gene: 4. CDR1 is SGHNT, CDR2 YYREEE, per germline (reference sequence). The CDR3 spans 16 residues. The CDR3 region has the DNA TGTGCCAGCAGCGACGGGACAGGGGGCTACACCGGGGAGCTGTTTTTT. Protein product: CASSDGTGGYTGELFF.

This clone has a handful of counts. V is TRBV27 and J is TRBJ2-2; 14 bases align to TRBD2. The CDR3 covers 16 residues. V lost 6 bases and J lost 4; bases outside the gene matches: 4. Looked up from germline, CDR1 is MNHEY and CDR2 is SMNVEV (reference sequence). In DNA, the CDR3 is TGTGCCAGCAGCAGACTAGCGGGAGGGCCCACCGGGGAGCTGTTTTTT. Translated, it gives CASSRLAGGPTGELFF.

This clone was detected a few times. The CDR3 bases are TGTGCCAGCAGTCGGGGACTAGCGGCTTACGAGCAGTACTTC. Its translation is CASSRGLAAYEQYF. This chain links TRBV6-1 with TRBJ2-7; 11 bases align to TRBD2. The CDR3 extends over 14 amino acids. Trimming cost V 5 bases and J 4 bases; bases outside gene matches: 4. Germline CDR1 MNHNS, CDR2 SASEGT.

The chain carries TRBV2 and TRBJ2-7; 10 nucleotides line up with TRBD1. This CDR3 spans 14 amino acids. V was clipped by 4 bases and J by 5 bases; unmatched bases: 5. The germline V gene encodes CDR1 SNHLY and CDR2 FYNNEI. The CDR3 coding sequence is TGTGCCAGCAGTGGGACAGGGGGTTCCCACGAGCAGTACTTC. Protein: CASSGTGGSHEQYF.

CDR3 nucleotide sequence: TGTGCCACCACCCCAACTAGGAAAGATACGCAGTATTTT. It yields the protein CATTPTRKDTQYF. The rearrangement links TRBV15 to TRBJ2-3; a possible D gene is TRBD2 (5 bases). The V end was cut by 7 bases, the J end by 5 bases, with 13 bases between. The length of the CDR3 is 13 residues. CDR1 and CDR2 from the germline V gene are LNHNV and YYDKDF (reference sequence).

V is TRBV11-3 and J is TRBJ1-2; 9 bases are shared with TRBD1. This CDR3 is 17 amino acids long. J was trimmed by 0 bases and V by 4 bases; bases with no gene match: 9. CDR1 and CDR2 (germline): SGHNT, YENEEA. The CDR3: CASSWTGAQKTNYGYTF. CDR3 coding DNA: TGTGCCAGCAGCTGGACAGGGGCTCAGAAAACTAACTATGGCTACACCTTC.

V usage is TRBV30 and J usage is TRBJ1-3; the D gene is possibly TRBD1 (6 bases). CDR3 length equals 16 residues. Trimming pared 3 bases from V and 2 bases from J, leaving 17 bases between. Looked up from germline, CDR1 is GTSNPN and CDR2 is SVGIG (reference sequence). The chain's CDR3 is CAWSLRGGITGNTIYF. As DNA, the CDR3 is TGTGCCTGGAGCCTTCGGGGGGGCATTACTGGAAACACCATATATTTT.